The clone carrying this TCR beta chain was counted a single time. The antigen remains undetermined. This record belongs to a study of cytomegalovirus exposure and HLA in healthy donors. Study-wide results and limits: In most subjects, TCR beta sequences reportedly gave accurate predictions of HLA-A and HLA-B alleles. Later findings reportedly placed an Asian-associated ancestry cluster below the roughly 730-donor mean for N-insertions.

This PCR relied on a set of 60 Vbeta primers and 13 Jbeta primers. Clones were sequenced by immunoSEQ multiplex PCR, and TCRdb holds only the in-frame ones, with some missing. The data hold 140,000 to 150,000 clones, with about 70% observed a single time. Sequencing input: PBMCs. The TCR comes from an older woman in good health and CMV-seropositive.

The chain's CDR3 is CASSVGSSYEQYF. The CDR3 DNA sequence: TGCGCCAGCAGCGTCGGGAGCTCCTACGAGCAGTACTTC. The V and J genes are TRBV10-2 and TRBJ2-7; a weak D match, TRBD2 (6 bases). V was trimmed by 6 bases and J by 0 bases, leaving 9 bases between them. This CDR3 contains 13 residues. The V gene's germline CDR1 is WSHSY and CDR2 SAAADI.